The entry below gives a single TCR beta chain sequence along with its context. The assay was immunoSEQ multiplex PCR, and TCRdb's table has in-frame clones only and misses some. The table includes 45,000 to 55,000 clones, about 80% detected once. The data are from a study of T cell responses to AZD1222 COVID-19 vaccine. The CDR3 is 14 amino acids. With 7 bases removed from V and 5 bases from J, the gap between germline ends came to 15 bases. Per germline, CDR1 LNHDA and CDR2 SQIVND (reference sequence). Sequenced material: peripheral blood, taken on day 0 of AZD1222 vaccination. The rearrangement joins TRBV19 to TRBJ1-3, with D possibly TRBD1 on 5 matching bases. The TCR comes from an adult in good health. CDR3: CASTRGGQRNTIYF. DNA for the CDR3: TGTGCCAGTACCCGGGGTGGACAAAGAAACACCATATATTTT.